These T cell receptor beta chains were read from a single sample in a study of blood T cell repertoires in COVID-19. Some clones are missing from TCRdb's copy, which holds only in-frame ones; the method was immunoSEQ multiplex PCR. The sample holds some 120,000 clones, roughly four fifths seen once. Specimen: peripheral blood. The receptors were sampled from a human donor in a cohort sampled during active COVID-19. The CDR3 runs from the conserved cysteine through the conserved F or W. D genes are given only for firm matches. The size field is filled for only some rows; it gives once, few, many or a size class.

d_call j_call v_call clone_size cdr3_nt cdr3_aa
. TRBJ2-2 TRBV6-5 . TGTGCCAGCAGTTACTCTTTCAGGGCGAAGGAGCTGTTTTTT CASSYSFRAKELFF
TRBD1 TRBJ1-1 TRBV9 . TGTGCCAGCAGCACTCGGACAGGAGGGAACACTGAAGCTTTCTTT CASSTRTGGNTEAFF
TRBD2 TRBJ2-3 TRBV5-1 . TGCGCCAGCAGCTTGGAGGTTAGCGGGGTCTCAGATACGCAGTATTTT CASSLEVSGVSDTQYF
. TRBJ1-6 TRBV9 . TGTGCCAGCAGCGGGGGCGGTAATTCACCCCTCCACTTT CASSGGGNSPLHF
TRBD1 TRBJ1-1 TRBV4-1 . TGCGCCAGCAGCCACTTCCGGGACAGGGGTTTTTACACTGAAGCTTTCTTT CASSHFRDRGFYTEAFF
TRBD1 TRBJ1-2 TRBV27 . TGTGCCAGCAGCGGGGGGACAGGGGGATTTGGGATCTATGGCTACACCTTC CASSGGTGGFGIYGYTF
TRBD2 TRBJ2-1 TRBV15 . TGTGCCACCAGCAGAGATAGGCGGGGGGGCAGCAATGAGCAGTTCTTC CATSRDRRGGSNEQFF
TRBD1 TRBJ2-7 TRBV27 . TGTGCCAGTCGGACAGGGGCTCGGTTGTGGGAGCAGTACTTC CASRTGARLWEQYF
. TRBJ1-3 TRBV7-3 . TGTGCCAGCCCGTGGCAGACAAGAGGAAACACCATATATTTT CASPWQTRGNTIYF
. TRBJ1-1 TRBV9 . TGTGCCAGCAGCGTAGGGACTCAGGACACTGAAGCTTTCTTT CASSVGTQDTEAFF
. TRBJ2-7 TRBV6-1 . TGTGCCAGCAGTGAAGCCCCGGGAATTATGACCGAGCAGTACTTC CASSEAPGIMTEQYF
. TRBJ2-7 TRBV5-4 . TGTGCCAGCAGCTTTGGCAGTTCGTACGAGCAGTACTTC CASSFGSSYEQYF
TRBD1 TRBJ1-4 TRBV6-1 . TGTGCCAGCAGTGAAGTCCCAGGGGGAGGTGAAAAACTGTTTTTT CASSEVPGGGEKLFF
TRBD1 TRBJ2-1 TRBV18 . TGTGCCAGCTCACCGGACAGGGACTCCTACAATGAGCAGTTCTTC CASSPDRDSYNEQFF
TRBD1 TRBJ1-1 TRBV19 . TGTGCCAGTAGTATAGCACAGGGGGTGTTCTCTGAAGCTTTCTTT CASSIAQGVFSEAFF
TRBD1 TRBJ2-1 TRBV6-5 . TGTGCCAGCAGTCACAGGGGTAATGAGCAGTTCTTC CASSHRGNEQFF
TRBD1 TRBJ1-5 TRBV27 . TGTGCCAGCAGGGGACAGGACAATCAGCCCCAGCATTTT CASRGQDNQPQHF
TRBD1 TRBJ2-5 TRBV28 . TGTGCCAGCAGTGCCCGGACAGGGGTGGGGAAGACCCAGTACTTC CASSARTGVGKTQYF
TRBD1 TRBJ1-2 TRBV28 . TGTGCCAGCAGTCCGTATGACAGGGATTGGGATGGCTACACCTTC CASSPYDRDWDGYTF
. TRBJ1-3 TRBV19 . TGTGCCAGTAGCGACCCAGCGGGCTTAAGCTCTGGAAACACCATATATTTT CASSDPAGLSSGNTIYF
TRBD1 TRBJ2-3 TRBV19 few TGTGCCAGTAGTATTTTGGGGACAGAAACAGATACGCAGTATTTT CASSILGTETDTQYF
TRBD1 TRBJ1-1 TRBV27 . TGTGCCAGCAGTTTATTTACAGGGGGCGTCACTGAAGCTTTCTTT CASSLFTGGVTEAFF
. TRBJ2-2 TRBV5-6 once TGTGCCAGCAGCTTACTATCTACCACCGGGGAGCTGTTTTTT CASSLLSTTGELFF
. TRBJ1-2 TRBV7-8 few TGTGCCAGCAGCTCCCATACAGGCTACTATGGCTACACCTTC CASSSHTGYYGYTF
TRBD1 TRBJ1-5 TRBV11-2 few TGTGCCAGCAGCCGCACAGGGGATCAGCCCCAGCATTTT CASSRTGDQPQHF
TRBD2 TRBJ2-3 TRBV7-3 . TGTGCCAGCAGCTTAGGCTCAGCGGGGGTGTCTAGCACAGATACGCAGTATTTT CASSLGSAGVSSTDTQYF
TRBD2 TRBJ2-3 TRBV6-5 . TGTGCCAGCAGCTGGGGAGGGGAAGCAGATACGCAGTATTTT CASSWGGEADTQYF
TRBD1 TRBJ2-6 TRBV27 few TGTGCCAGCAGTTTATCAGGAGGGGATGGTAGGACAGGGCCTGGGGCCAACGTCCTGACTTTC CASSLSGGDGRTGPGANVLTF
TRBD1 TRBJ1-4 TRBV5-6 once TGTGCCAGCAGCCGTCAAGACAGGGGGTCAGCTGAAAAACTGTTTTTT CASSRQDRGSAEKLFF
TRBD1 TRBJ2-7 TRBV28 few TGTGCCAGCAGAGTGCCGGGACAGACCTACGAGCAGTACTTC CASRVPGQTYEQYF
TRBD1 TRBJ2-7 TRBV29-1 once TGCAGCGGACTCACAGGGGGATCCTACGAGCAGTACTTC CSGLTGGSYEQYF
TRBD1 TRBJ2-7 TRBV7-6 . TGTGCCAGCAGCCTTCGGACAGGGCTCAGCTCCGAGCAGTACTTC CASSLRTGLSSEQYF
TRBD1 TRBJ1-2 TRBV3-1/TRBV3-2 . TGTGCCAGCAGCCAAGATTCGAACAGGGGCTTCCTCTATGGCTACACCTTC CASSQDSNRGFLYGYTF
. TRBJ1-2 TRBV30 . TGTGCCTGGAGTCCGGACAGCTATGGCTACACCTTC CAWSPDSYGYTF
TRBD1 TRBJ2-1 TRBV28 . TGTGCCAGCACCTTATACTACGCCAGGGGGCATTTCTACAATGAGCAGTTCTTC CASTLYYARGHFYNEQFF
. TRBJ1-1 TRBV6-6 . TGTGCCAGCAGCGAGAGTTACACTGAAGCTTTCTTT CASSESYTEAFF
. TRBJ1-4 TRBV28 . TGTGCCAGCAGTTTAGGCGGAGGTGATGAAAAACTGTTTTTT CASSLGGGDEKLFF
. TRBJ1-3 TRBV9 . TGTGCCAGCAGCCCTGCTCCGGGCTCTGGAAACACCATATATTTT CASSPAPGSGNTIYF
TRBD1 TRBJ2-6 TRBV5-1 once TGCGCCAGCAGCTTCGGGACAGGGAAGGGCGGGGCCAACGTCCTGACTTTC CASSFGTGKGGANVLTF
. TRBJ2-6 TRBV6-2/TRBV6-3 . TGTGCCAGCAGTTACTCGAGGGACACTGGGGCCAACGTCCTGACTTTC CASSYSRDTGANVLTF
TRBD2 TRBJ2-1 TRBV4-2 . TGTGCCAGCAGCCAATTACTAGCGGGGGGGCAAAATGAGCAGTTCTTC CASSQLLAGGQNEQFF
. TRBJ2-2 TRBV4-1 . TGCGCCAGCAGCCAAGATGTGAGAGTTTGGACCGGGGAGCTGTTTTTT CASSQDVRVWTGELFF
TRBD2 TRBJ2-3 TRBV13 . TGTGCCAGCAGCTCGGGACTAGCGGGGAAGCATTTT CASSSGLAGKHF